This T cell receptor beta chain was recorded in a study of circulating and synovial CD4+ cells in juvenile arthritis. The CDR3 is 16 residues long. V was shortened by 4 bases and J by 1 base, with 11 bases between the two germline ends. Germline V gives CDR1 MNHEY, CDR2 SMNVEV (reference sequence). Produced via immunoSEQ multiplex PCR; TCRdb's table is partial and in-frame only. Of some 16,000 clones in the sample, approximately 90% were seen once. This sequence originates from a human donor with juvenile idiopathic arthritis. Sequenced material: CD4+ T cells from blood. The J gene is TRBJ2-6, the V gene TRBV27, with D possibly TRBD1 on 6 matching bases. The CDR3 region has the DNA TGTGCCAGCAGTTCAATCAGGGGATCTGGGGCCAACGTCCTGACTTTC. Residues: CASSSIRGSGANVLTF.